The 9 T cell receptor beta chains below come from one sample, sequenced in a study of blood T cell repertoires in COVID-19. Profiling relied on immunoSEQ multiplex PCR, and the TCRdb table lists in-frame clones only, not all of them. The repertoire holds roughly 370,000 clones, with 87% as singletons. The specimen was PBMCs or T cells enriched from blood (not recorded which). Receptors were obtained from a woman in her 50s who had recovered from COVID-19.

DNA for the CDR3: TGCGCCAGCAGCCAAGTAAGCGCAGATGAGCAGTTCTTC. This translates into CASSQVSADEQFF. The chain joins TRBV4-1 to TRBJ2-1; D is undetermined. The CDR3 has 13 amino acids. V was shortened by 1 base and J by 8 bases, with 9 bases between the two germline ends. Germline values: CDR1 MGHRA, CDR2 YSYEKL.

This clone is a singleton in its sample. V usage is TRBV28 and J usage is TRBJ1-5; tentative D call: TRBD1 (5 bases). Germline CDR1 MDHEN, CDR2 SYDVKM. The CDR3 contains 15 residues. V was clipped by 3 bases and J by 4 bases, with 13 bases between them. The CDR3 region is CASSFSGVLNQPQHF. In DNA form, the CDR3 reads TGTGCCAGCAGTTTTTCGGGGGTTCTAAATCAGCCCCAGCATTTT.

The rearrangement uses TRBV3-1 (or the pseudogene TRBV3-2) and TRBJ2-5, with 10 bases matching TRBD1. This CDR3 is 17 amino acids long. The V gene end was trimmed by 1 base and the J gene end by 7 bases; junction bases not matched to a gene: 12. The germline CDR1 and CDR2 sequences are LGHDT and YNNKEL (reference sequence). CDR3 amino acids: CASSQGWIGQGVRTQYF. The DNA for the CDR3 is TGTGCCAGCAGCCAAGGATGGATAGGACAGGGGGTTCGGACCCAGTACTTC.

The rearrangement uses TRBV28 and TRBJ1-3; D uncertain. V shed 6 bases and J shed 4 bases, with 4 bases lying between them. Germline V gene sequence: CDR1 MDHEN, CDR2 SYDVKM. The CDR3 is made up of 11 amino acids. The CDR3 coding sequence is TGTGCCAGCAGCAGGGGAAACACCATATATTTT. Translation: CASSRGNTIYF.

The V gene is TRBV10-3, the J gene TRBJ2-1; the match to TRBD1 covers 10 bases. Germline trimming cut 6 bases from V and 6 bases from J; bases unmatched to any gene: 5. CDR3 size: 14 residues. Germline-derived CDR1 and CDR2 are ENHRY and SYGVKD. CDR3 amino acids: CAIRSGTGVNEQFF. CDR3 DNA sequence: TGTGCCATCAGATCCGGGACAGGGGTCAATGAGCAGTTCTTC.

The chain employs TRBV5-5 and TRBJ1-6; 8 nucleotides align to TRBD1. CDR3 length equals 15 residues. The germline V gene encodes CDR1 SGHKS and CDR2 YYEKEE (reference sequence). V was clipped by 2 bases and J by 10 bases; unmatched bases: 8. CDR3 DNA: TGTGCCAGCAGCTTTATCCCGGGACAGGCCTCACCCCTCCACTTT. It yields the protein CASSFIPGQASPLHF.

The chain employs TRBV27 and TRBJ1-1; TRBD1 is a possible D gene (5 bases). Trimming removed 5 bases from V and 1 base from J, with 11 bases in between. Germline V gene lookup returns CDR1 MNHEY and CDR2 SMNVEV (reference sequence). This CDR3 is 14 amino acids long. CDR3 bases: TGTGCCAGCAGTCCACTTGGACAGAACACTGAAGCTTTCTTT. Its protein product is CASSPLGQNTEAFF.

The chain has TRBV27 and TRBJ1-1; 10 nucleotides match TRBD1. V dropped 6 bases and J dropped 4; count of bases not matched to a gene: 5. This CDR3 spans 14 amino acids. The germline CDR1 and CDR2 sequences are MNHEY and SMNVEV (reference sequence). Here the CDR3 reads CASRPGTGVTEAFF. The CDR3 region has the DNA TGTGCCAGCAGGCCCGGGACAGGGGTCACTGAAGCTTTCTTT.

The sample holds a few counts of this clone. The J gene is TRBJ1-1, the V gene TRBV12-3 or TRBV12-4; the D gene is possibly TRBD1 (6 bases). This CDR3 region has 13 residues. Trimming shortened V by 6 bases and J by 0 bases, and 8 bases separated the two germline ends. The CDR3 DNA reads TGTGCCAGCAGGGGGGACATGAACACTGAAGCTTTCTTT. Translated: CASRGDMNTEAFF.